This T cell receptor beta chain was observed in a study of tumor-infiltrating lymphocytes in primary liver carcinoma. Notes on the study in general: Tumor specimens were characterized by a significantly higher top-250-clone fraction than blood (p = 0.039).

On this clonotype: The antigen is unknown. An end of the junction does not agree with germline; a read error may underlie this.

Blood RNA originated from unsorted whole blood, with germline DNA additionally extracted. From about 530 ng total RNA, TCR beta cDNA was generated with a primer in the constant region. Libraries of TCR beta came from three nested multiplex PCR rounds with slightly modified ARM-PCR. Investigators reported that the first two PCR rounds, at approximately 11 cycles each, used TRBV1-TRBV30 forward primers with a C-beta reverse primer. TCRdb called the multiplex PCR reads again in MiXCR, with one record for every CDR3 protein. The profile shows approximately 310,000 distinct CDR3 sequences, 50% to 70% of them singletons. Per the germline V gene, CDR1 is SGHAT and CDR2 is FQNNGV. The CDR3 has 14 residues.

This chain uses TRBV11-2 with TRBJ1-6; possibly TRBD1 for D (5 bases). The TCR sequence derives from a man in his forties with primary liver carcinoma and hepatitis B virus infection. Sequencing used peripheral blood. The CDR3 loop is CASIQSLGDSPLHF. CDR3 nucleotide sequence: TGTGCAAGCATCCAATCCCTCGGGGACTCACCCCTCCACTTT.